These 19 T cell receptor beta chains share one sample of origin, sequenced in a study of OX40 agonist ivuxolimab in advanced cancers. Sequencing was performed with immunoSEQ multiplex PCR; in TCRdb, only in-frame clones are kept and a portion is missing. The sample shows just under 65,000 clones, roughly four fifths of them seen only once. The sequencing here drew on CD4+ or CD8+ T cells sorted from blood, taken in a trial of the OX40 agonist ivuxolimab. These receptors were collected from an adult with an advanced solid tumor such as melanoma, head and neck, liver or kidney cancer.

This chain links TRBV6-5 with TRBJ2-2, with TRBD1 matching 10 bases. The CDR3 extends over 16 amino acids. With 2 bases clipped from V and 8 bases from J, the junction kept 8 bases outside the gene matches. Per the germline V gene, CDR1 is MNHEY and CDR2 is SVGAGI. The CDR3 protein is CASSYEGTGVRGELFF. Here the CDR3 DNA reads TGTGCCAGCAGTTACGAAGGGACAGGGGTACGAGGGGAGCTGTTTTTT.

The table lists this clone with a count of one. The chain couples TRBV5-1 to TRBJ2-5; 12 bases match TRBD2. The CDR3 loop spans 15 amino acids. V trimming: 0 bases; J trimming: 4 bases; junction bases outside the gene matches: 1. The germline gives CDR1 SGHRS, CDR2 YFSETQ. The CDR3 DNA is TGCGCCAGCAGCTTGGGACTAGCGGGAGTAGAGACCCAGTACTTC. This gives the protein CASSLGLAGVETQYF.

The CDR3 bases are TGTGCCAGCTCACCAAGGGCAGGGAGCTCCTACAATGAGCAGTTCTTC. Amino acid sequence: CASSPRAGSSYNEQFF. The chain has TRBV18 and TRBJ2-1, with D perhaps matching TRBD1 or TRBD2 (5 bases each). This CDR3 is 16 amino acids long. Per germline, CDR1 KGHSH and CDR2 LQKENI. Trimming took off 2 bases at V and 0 bases at J, with 11 bases between the two ends.

This chain links TRBV28 with TRBJ1-2; 8 positions match TRBD1. The V gene's germline CDR1 is MDHEN and CDR2 SYDVKM. V lost 6 bases, J lost 4 bases, and 4 bases stayed unmatched. The CDR3 loop spans 13 amino acids. In DNA form, the CDR3 reads TGTGCCAGCAGCATAGACAGGGGCTATGGCTACACCTTC. Its protein product is CASSIDRGYGYTF.

Comments on this clone: The identical CDR3 is also encoded by other nucleotide sequences in the sample. This sequence joins TRBV19 and TRBJ1-1, with D tentatively TRBD1 (5 bases). The germline CDR1 and CDR2 sequences are LNHDA and SQIVND (reference sequence). Trimming stripped 5 bases from V and 1 base from J, with 11 bases between. This CDR3 spans 14 amino acids. CDR3 protein: CASSLQGPNTEAFF. DNA for the CDR3: TGTGCCAGTAGTCTTCAGGGTCCGAACACTGAAGCTTTCTTT.

This chain links TRBV28 with TRBJ2-7, with 7 bases lining up with TRBD2. V dropped 6 bases and J dropped 5; count of bases not matched to a gene: 10. The CDR3 runs to 14 residues. Germline V gives CDR1 MDHEN, CDR2 SYDVKM. As DNA, the CDR3 is TGTGCCAGCAGCCCCGGGGAGGGGAATCACGAGCAGTACTTC. It codes for CASSPGEGNHEQYF.

The J gene is TRBJ2-2, the V gene TRBV6-5; D gene unclear. The CDR3 is 15 residues long. Trimming took off 10 bases at V and 0 bases at J, with 15 bases between the two ends. The V gene's germline CDR1 is MNHEY and CDR2 SVGAGI. This chain's CDR3 is CATSRRNANTGELFF. The CDR3 nucleotides are TGTGCCACCTCCAGACGGAACGCGAACACCGGGGAGCTGTTTTTT.

The J gene is TRBJ1-3, the V gene TRBV6-5; D not certain. The CDR3 contains 14 residues. V lost 5 bases and J lost 1, with 9 bases in between. Per germline, CDR1 MNHEY and CDR2 SVGAGI. CDR3 DNA sequence: TGTGCCAGCAGTCAGCACCCATCTGGAAACACCATATATTTT. Its protein is CASSQHPSGNTIYF.

The gene calls are TRBV7-3 and TRBJ2-3; 12 bases match TRBD2. CDR1 and CDR2 from the germline V gene are SGHTA and FQGTGA. The CDR3 extends over 14 amino acids. The J segment lost 10 bases and the V segment lost 5 bases, leaving 7 bases of the junction unmatched. DNA of the CDR3: TGTGCCAGCAGCCACGGGACTAGCGGGTCTCCGCAGTATTTT. Translating gives CASSHGTSGSPQYF.

CDR3 DNA: TGTGCCAGCAGTTTACCGGGGGTCAATGAAAAACTGTTTTTT. It encodes CASSLPGVNEKLFF. The chain combines TRBV28 with TRBJ1-4, with D maybe TRBD1 (5 bases). The germline V gene has CDR1 MDHEN and CDR2 SYDVKM. V was clipped by 2 bases and J by 5 bases, with 9 bases between them. The CDR3 totals 14 residues.

The genes are TRBV6-6 and TRBJ2-7; D gene uncertain. Trimming cost V 2 bases and J 0 bases, with 8 bases left between them. This CDR3 is 14 amino acids long. In germline, CDR1 is MNHNY, CDR2 SVGAGI (reference sequence). CDR3 amino acids: CASSYPADSYEQYF. The CDR3, as DNA: TGTGCCAGCAGTTACCCCGCCGACTCCTACGAGCAGTACTTC.

The chain joins TRBV9 to TRBJ2-5, with 7 bases matching TRBD2. Germline lookup yields CDR1 SGDLS and CDR2 YYNGEE. J was trimmed by 0 bases and V by 4 bases; bases with no gene match: 6. This CDR3 spans 15 amino acids. The CDR3 spells CASSPQGGDQETQYF. Written as DNA, the CDR3 is TGTGCCAGCAGCCCCCAGGGAGGGGACCAAGAGACCCAGTACTTC.

The chain recombines TRBV5-4 with TRBJ2-1; D is unresolved. V was trimmed by 0 bases and J by 4 bases, leaving 11 bases between them. CDR3 size: 15 residues. Germline V gene data show CDR1 as SGHNT and CDR2 as YYREEE (reference sequence). The CDR3 protein is CASSLVSSVYNEQFF. The CDR3 DNA is TGTGCCAGCAGCTTGGTTTCCAGCGTGTACAATGAGCAGTTCTTC.

The genes are TRBV5-1 and TRBJ2-5; D is perhaps TRBD1 (5 bases). Gene TRBJ2-7 matches the end of the DNA better, so the J call may be wrong. Germline CDR1 and CDR2: SGHRS and YFSETQ. This CDR3 has 12 residues. The CDR3 region is CASSLTGGEQYF. For the CDR3, the DNA is TGCGCCAGCAGCTTGACAGGTGGCGAGCAGTACTTC.

The genes are TRBV10-3 and TRBJ2-7; D gene ambiguous. The V end was cut by 3 bases, the J end by 1 base, with 10 bases between. CDR1 ENHRY and CDR2 SYGVKD come from the germline V gene. CDR3 length equals 14 residues. CDR3 DNA sequence: TGTGCCATCAGTGATAATGGGGATTCCTACGAGCAGTACTTC. Encoded protein: CAISDNGDSYEQYF.

Comment on this clone: A read error may produce the germline difference seen at one junction end. V gene TRBV2 combines with J gene TRBJ1-1; 9 nucleotides align to TRBD1. Per germline, CDR1 SNHLY and CDR2 FYNNEI. This CDR3 is built from 14 residues. DNA for the CDR3: TGTGCCAGCAATGAACAGGGGGCATGGACTGAAGCTTTCTTT. Amino acid sequence: CASNEQGAWTEAFF.

The rearrangement links TRBV7-9 to TRBJ1-2; D remains ambiguous. The CDR3 is made up of 12 amino acids. From germline, CDR1 is SEHNR and CDR2 FQNEAQ (reference sequence). The V end was cut by 3 bases, the J end by 4 bases, with 6 bases between. The DNA of the CDR3 is TGTGCCAGCAGCTTTGTCTCCTATGGCTACACCTTC. Amino acid sequence: CASSFVSYGYTF.

Remarks on this clone: The junction departs from the called germline gene at one end, perhaps through a read error. The chain joins TRBV5-1 to TRBJ2-5; D possibly corresponds to TRBD1 (6 bases). The CDR3 has 14 amino acids. Germline V gives CDR1 SGHRS, CDR2 YFSETQ. CDR3 loop: CASSLGGPQGTQYF. The CDR3 DNA follows: TGCGCCAGCAGCTTGGGGGGGCCCCAAGGGACCCAGTACTTC.

This clone was seen a few times. CDR3 residues: CSVGTQVDIAYTF. For the CDR3, the DNA is TGCAGCGTTGGTACCCAGGTGGACATAGCCTACACCTTC. The rearrangement links TRBV29-1 to TRBJ1-2; D is perhaps TRBD1 (5 bases). Germline V gene data show CDR1 as SQVTM and CDR2 as ANQGSEA. The CDR3 sequence is 13 residues long. Between the trimmed V and J ends, which lost 4 bases and 10 bases, there was a span of 19 bases.